A single sample is the source of the 3 T cell receptor beta chains below, sequenced in a study of cytomegalovirus exposure and HLA in healthy donors. TCRdb keeps only in-frame clones here, not all; method: immunoSEQ multiplex PCR. Of about 400,000 clones detected, about nine tenths appear once; the ten largest clones hold 0.65% to 0.95%. The sample comprised PBMCs. Every receptor here comes from a woman in her late teens or twenties in good health and CMV-seronegative.

The rearrangement joins TRBV6-5 to TRBJ1-2; tentative D call: TRBD1 (5 bases). CDR1 is MNHEY and CDR2 is SVGAGI in the germline V gene. This CDR3 has 15 residues. The V gene lost 0 bases and the J gene lost 3 bases, with 11 bases spanning the gap. The CDR3 nucleotides read TGTGCCAGCAGTTACTCCCAGGGTGTGTACTATGGCTACACCTTC. Translation: CASSYSQGVYYGYTF.

The chain uses TRBV5-1 and TRBJ2-5; 14 nucleotides line up with TRBD2. This CDR3 spans 18 amino acids. With V trimmed by 1 base and J by 4 bases, 9 bases remained unmatched. CDR1 and CDR2 (germline): SGHRS, YFSETQ. CDR3 sequence (DNA): TGCGCCAGCAGCTTGAGGGGACTAGCGGGGGAACGCCCAGAGACCCAGTACTTC. This gives the protein CASSLRGLAGERPETQYF.

The chain has TRBV27 and TRBJ1-2, with D hard to call. Germline-derived CDR1 and CDR2 are MNHEY and SMNVEV (reference sequence). The CDR3 extends over 13 amino acids. Between the trimmed V and J ends, which lost 2 bases and 3 bases, there was a span of 7 bases. CDR3: CASSLAGDYGYTF. As DNA, the CDR3 is TGTGCCAGCAGTTTAGCCGGTGACTATGGCTACACCTTC.